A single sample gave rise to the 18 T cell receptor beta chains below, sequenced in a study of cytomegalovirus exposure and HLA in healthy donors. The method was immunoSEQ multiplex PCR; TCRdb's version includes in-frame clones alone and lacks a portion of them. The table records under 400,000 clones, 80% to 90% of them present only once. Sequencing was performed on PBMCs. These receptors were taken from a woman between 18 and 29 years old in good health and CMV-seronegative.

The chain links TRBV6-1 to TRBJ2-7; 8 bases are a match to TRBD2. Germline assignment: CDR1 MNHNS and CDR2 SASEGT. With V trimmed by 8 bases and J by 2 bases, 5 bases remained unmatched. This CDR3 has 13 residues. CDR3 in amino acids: CASFQRGTYEQYF. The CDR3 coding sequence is TGTGCCAGCTTCCAGCGGGGGACCTACGAGCAGTACTTC.

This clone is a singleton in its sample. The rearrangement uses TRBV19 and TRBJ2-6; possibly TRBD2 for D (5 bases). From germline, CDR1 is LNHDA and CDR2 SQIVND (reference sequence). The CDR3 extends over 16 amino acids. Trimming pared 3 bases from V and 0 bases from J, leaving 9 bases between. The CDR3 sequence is CASSISEGSGANVLTF. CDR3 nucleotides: TGTGCCAGTAGTATTAGTGAGGGCTCTGGGGCCAACGTCCTGACTTTC. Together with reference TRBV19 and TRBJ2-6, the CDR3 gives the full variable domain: DGGITQSPKYLFRKEGQNVTLSCEQNLNHDAMYWYRQDPGQGLRLIYYSQIVNDFQKGDIAEGYSVSREKKESFPLTVTSAQKNPTAFYLCASSISEGSGANVLTFGAGSRLTVL.

The CDR3 is CASSVGGTVKTYEQYF. CDR3 sequence (DNA): TGTGCCAGCAGCGTAGGGGGGACAGTGAAAACCTACGAGCAGTACTTC. The chain uses TRBV9 and TRBJ2-7, with TRBD1 matching 7 bases. The germline V gene encodes CDR1 SGDLS and CDR2 YYNGEE. J lost 2 bases, V lost 0 bases, and 8 bases had no gene match. CDR3 length: 16 amino acids.

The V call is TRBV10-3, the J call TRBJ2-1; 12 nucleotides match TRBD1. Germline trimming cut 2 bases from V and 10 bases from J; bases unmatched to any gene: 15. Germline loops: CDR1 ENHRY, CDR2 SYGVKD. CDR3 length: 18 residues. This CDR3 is CAISEGPPGQGAKGEQFF. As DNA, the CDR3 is TGTGCCATCAGTGAGGGGCCCCCGGGACAGGGGGCAAAGGGGGAGCAGTTCTTC.

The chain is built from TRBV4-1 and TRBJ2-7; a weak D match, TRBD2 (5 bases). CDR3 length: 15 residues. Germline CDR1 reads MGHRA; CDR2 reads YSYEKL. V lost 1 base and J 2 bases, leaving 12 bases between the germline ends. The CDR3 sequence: CASSQGPAETYEQYF. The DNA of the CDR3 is TGCGCCAGCAGCCAAGGACCAGCGGAGACCTACGAGCAGTACTTC.

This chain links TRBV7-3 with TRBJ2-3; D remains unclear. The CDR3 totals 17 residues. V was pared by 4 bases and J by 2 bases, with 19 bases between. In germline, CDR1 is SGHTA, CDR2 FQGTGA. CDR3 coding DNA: TGTGCCAGCAGCTCCTACCCTTATCCTGATACCACAGATACGCAGTATTTT. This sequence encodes CASSSYPYPDTTDTQYF. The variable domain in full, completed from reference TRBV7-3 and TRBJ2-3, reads GAGVSQTPSNKVTEKGKYVELRCDPISGHTALYWYRQSLGQGPEFLIYFQGTGAADDSGLPNDRFFAVRPEGSVSTLKIQRTERGDSAVYLCASSSYPYPDTTDTQYFGPGTRLTVL.

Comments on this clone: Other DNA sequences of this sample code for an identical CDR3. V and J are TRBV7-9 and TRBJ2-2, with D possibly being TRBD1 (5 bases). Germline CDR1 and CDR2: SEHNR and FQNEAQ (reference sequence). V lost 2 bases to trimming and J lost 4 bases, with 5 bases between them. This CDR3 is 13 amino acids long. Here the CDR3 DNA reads TGTGCCAGCAGCTTACAGGGCACCGGGGAGCTGTTTTTT. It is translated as CASSLQGTGELFF.

In DNA form, the CDR3 reads TGTGCCACCAGCAGAGATCGCCCAGGGGATTCTAACTATGGCTACACCTTC. Its protein product is CATSRDRPGDSNYGYTF. The chain combines TRBV15 with TRBJ1-2, with TRBD1 as a possible D gene (6 bases). V was shortened by 0 bases and J by 0 bases, with 14 bases between the two germline ends. The CDR3 runs 17 residues. Germline values: CDR1 LNHNV, CDR2 YYDKDF (reference sequence). Looking up the rest from reference TRBV15 and TRBJ1-2 gives the full variable domain: DAMVIQNPRYQVTQFGKPVTLSCSQTLNHNVMYWYQQKSSQAPKLLFHYYDKDFNNEADTPDNFQSRRPNTSFCFLDIRSPGLGDTAMYLCATSRDRPGDSNYGYTFGSGTRLTVV.

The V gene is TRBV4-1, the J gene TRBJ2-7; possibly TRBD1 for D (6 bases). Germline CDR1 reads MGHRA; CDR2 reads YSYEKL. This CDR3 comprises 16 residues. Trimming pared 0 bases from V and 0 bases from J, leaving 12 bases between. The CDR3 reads CASSQDRRTVSYEQYF. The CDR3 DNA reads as TGCGCCAGCAGCCAAGACCGTAGGACAGTCTCCTACGAGCAGTACTTC.

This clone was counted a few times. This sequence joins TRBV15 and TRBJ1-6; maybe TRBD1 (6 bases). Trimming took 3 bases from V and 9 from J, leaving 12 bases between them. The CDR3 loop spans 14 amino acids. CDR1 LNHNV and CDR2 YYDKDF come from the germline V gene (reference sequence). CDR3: CATSSAGVSSPLHF. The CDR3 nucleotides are TGTGCCACCAGCAGTGCAGGGGTTTCTTCACCCCTCCACTTT.

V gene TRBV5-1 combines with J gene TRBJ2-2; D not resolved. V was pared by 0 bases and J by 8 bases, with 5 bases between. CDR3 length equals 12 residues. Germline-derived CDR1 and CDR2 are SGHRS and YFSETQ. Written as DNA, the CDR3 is TGCGCCAGCAGCTTGGATCGGGGGGAGCTGTTTTTT. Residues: CASSLDRGELFF.

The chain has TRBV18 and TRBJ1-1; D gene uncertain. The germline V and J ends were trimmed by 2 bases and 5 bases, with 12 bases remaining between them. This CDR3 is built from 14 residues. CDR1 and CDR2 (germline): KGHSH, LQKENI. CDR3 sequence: CASSPFEQSTEAFF. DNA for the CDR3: TGTGCCAGCTCACCATTCGAACAGTCGACTGAAGCTTTCTTT.

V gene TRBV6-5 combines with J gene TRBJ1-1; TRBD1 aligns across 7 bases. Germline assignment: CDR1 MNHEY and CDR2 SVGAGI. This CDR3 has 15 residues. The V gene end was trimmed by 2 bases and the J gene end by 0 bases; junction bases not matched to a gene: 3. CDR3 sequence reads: CASSYTGQLNTEAFF. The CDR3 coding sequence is TGTGCCAGCAGTTACACGGGACAGTTGAACACTGAAGCTTTCTTT.

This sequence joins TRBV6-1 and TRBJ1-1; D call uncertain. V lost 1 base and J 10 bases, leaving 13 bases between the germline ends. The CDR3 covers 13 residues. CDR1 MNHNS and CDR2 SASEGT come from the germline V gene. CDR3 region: CASSEVVDSGAFF. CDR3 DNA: TGTGCCAGCAGTGAAGTCGTGGATAGCGGAGCTTTCTTT.

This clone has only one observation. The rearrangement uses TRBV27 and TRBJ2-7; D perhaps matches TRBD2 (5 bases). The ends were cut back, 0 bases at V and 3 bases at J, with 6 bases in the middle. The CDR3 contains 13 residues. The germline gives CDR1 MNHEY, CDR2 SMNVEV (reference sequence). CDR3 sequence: CASSLSGVYEQYF. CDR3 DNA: TGTGCCAGCAGTTTATCCGGGGTCTACGAGCAGTACTTC.

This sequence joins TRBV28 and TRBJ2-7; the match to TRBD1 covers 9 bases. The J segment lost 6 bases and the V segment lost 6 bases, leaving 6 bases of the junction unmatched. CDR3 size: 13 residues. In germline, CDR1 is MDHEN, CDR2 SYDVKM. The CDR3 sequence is CASRNRGPGEQYF. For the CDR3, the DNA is TGTGCCAGCAGAAACAGGGGGCCCGGCGAGCAGTACTTC. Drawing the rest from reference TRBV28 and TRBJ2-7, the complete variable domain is DVKVTQSSRYLVKRTGEKVFLECVQDMDHENMFWYRQDPGLGLRLIYFSYDVKMKEKGDIPEGYSVSREKKERFSLILESASTNQTSMYLCASRNRGPGEQYFGPGTRLTVT.

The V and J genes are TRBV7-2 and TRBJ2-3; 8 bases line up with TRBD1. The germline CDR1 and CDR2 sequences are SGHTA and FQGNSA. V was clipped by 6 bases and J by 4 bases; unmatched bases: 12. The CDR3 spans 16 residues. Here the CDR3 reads CASRRGQGFGADTQYF. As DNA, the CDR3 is TGTGCCAGCAGGAGAGGACAGGGATTTGGTGCAGATACGCAGTATTTT.

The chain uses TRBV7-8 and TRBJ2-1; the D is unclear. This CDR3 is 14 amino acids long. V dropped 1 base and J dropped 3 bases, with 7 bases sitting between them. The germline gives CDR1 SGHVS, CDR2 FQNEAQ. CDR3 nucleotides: TGTGCCAGCAGCTTAGGAGGCCGCTACAATGAGCAGTTCTTC. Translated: CASSLGGRYNEQFF.